What follows are 12 T cell receptor beta chains derived from one specimen sequenced in a study of T cells expressing NK-cell markers. TCRdb reprocessed the 5' RACE reads and stores each CDR3 protein as one record, lacking DNA. The sample yields roughly 170,000 distinct CDR3 sequences, of which the top ten take up less than 20%. The sequenced sample was blood T cells: a sorted CD56 or NKG2C T cell subset, CD4+ or CD8+ T cells, or bulk PBMC T cells (not recorded which). These TCRs come from a woman aged 18 to 75 in good health.

Measured by frequency, this clonotype is medium-sized (0.01 to 0.1%). The V gene is TRBV19, the J gene TRBJ2-1; TCRdb designates TRBD1, a call that cannot be tested without DNA. The germline V gene has CDR1 LNHDA and CDR2 SQIVND (reference sequence). The CDR3 sequence is 13 residues long. CDR3 in amino acids: CASSIVGVREQFF.

The rearrangement joins TRBV9 to TRBJ2-3; the D call of TRBD2 rests on TCRdb alone, since no DNA is present to check it. Germline V lookup: CDR1 SGDLS, CDR2 YYNGEE. The CDR3 length is 14 residues. This chain's CDR3 is CASSVSSGADTQYF.

The chain joins TRBV6-1 to TRBJ1-1; TCRdb lists TRBD1, though no DNA is available to test this call. Germline V lookup: CDR1 MNHNS, CDR2 SASEGT. The CDR3 is 16 amino acids. CDR3 loop: CASGGGAADMNTEAFF.

The chain employs TRBV14 and TRBJ2-7; TCRdb proposes TRBD1, but this gene call is untestable without DNA. The CDR3 is made up of 15 amino acids. CDR1 and CDR2 from the germline V gene are SGHDN and FVKESK. CDR3 amino acids: CASSQGQGISYEQYF.

V gene TRBV6-1 combines with J gene TRBJ1-1; TCRdb's assignment of TRBD1 cannot be checked, as there is no DNA. Germline-derived CDR1 and CDR2 are MNHNS and SASEGT. The length of the CDR3 is 15 residues. CDR3 amino acids: CASSPGGGADTEAFF.

The chain has TRBV15 and TRBJ2-2; the D call of TRBD1 rests on TCRdb alone, since no DNA is present to check it. This CDR3 has 15 amino acids. Per germline, CDR1 LNHNV and CDR2 YYDKDF (reference sequence). The CDR3 loop reads CATSRGQKNTGELFF.

The gene calls are TRBV27 and TRBJ2-5; TCRdb indicates TRBD2, and absent DNA this call remains unverified. Germline CDR1 MNHEY, CDR2 SMNVEV (reference sequence). The CDR3 runs to 14 residues. CDR3 amino acids: CASSPSRDEETQYF.

The chain couples TRBV15 to TRBJ2-5; TCRdb's D call, TRBD1, is unchecked because there is no DNA. Germline CDR1 LNHNV, CDR2 YYDKDF (reference sequence). There are 15 residues in the CDR3. The CDR3: CATSRGRGNKETQYF.

This chain connects TRBV10-3 to TRBJ2-1; the TRBD1 assignment by TCRdb is unverifiable without DNA. Germline V lookup: CDR1 ENHRY, CDR2 SYGVKD. The length of the CDR3 is 13 residues. The CDR3 reads CAIQGEYKNEQFF.

V is TRBV28 and J is TRBJ2-3; the D call of TRBD1 rests on TCRdb alone, since no DNA is present to check it. The germline V gene encodes CDR1 MDHEN and CDR2 SYDVKM. CDR3 length equals 14 residues. CDR3 protein: CASSRTARTDTQYF.

The CDR3 reads CASSRDRDSTDTQYF. The rearrangement joins TRBV7-2 to TRBJ2-3; TCRdb designates TRBD1, a call that cannot be tested without DNA. Germline CDR1 SGHTA, CDR2 FQGNSA. The CDR3 extends over 15 amino acids.

This sequence joins TRBV10-3 and TRBJ1-1; TCRdb indicates TRBD1, and absent DNA this call remains unverified. Looked up from germline, CDR1 is ENHRY and CDR2 is SYGVKD. The CDR3 covers 13 residues. The CDR3 loop is CATGQGFVTEAFF.